The rows below give T cell receptor beta chains drawn from one sample of a study of monozygotic twins with inflammatory bowel disease. TCRdb reprocessed the 5' RACE reads and reports one entry per CDR3 protein, with no DNA. There are roughly 300,000 distinct CDR3 sequences in the sample, with 5.6% held by the top ten. Sequences were obtained from blood. Receptors were obtained from a human donor with ulcerative colitis or Crohn's disease, or a healthy co-twin of an affected twin (not recorded which). The CDR3 runs from the conserved cysteine through the conserved F or W. Each record gives: V gene, J gene, CDR3 length, CDR3 protein.

TRBV11-2,TRBJ2-1,13,CASSPGPPNEQFF
TRBV12-3/TRBV12-4,TRBJ2-1,15,CASSFPPPRSIEQFF
TRBV4-3,TRBJ2-5,17,CASSQDMTSGSQETQYF
TRBV20-1,TRBJ2-1,13,CSGDSDSGNEQFF
TRBV3-1,TRBJ2-3,15,CASSPNDGNSDTQYF
TRBV5-4,TRBJ2-2,15,CASSSSRGTTGELFF
TRBV7-2,TRBJ1-1,13,CASSPAVNTEAFF
TRBV5-1,TRBJ2-5,16,CASSLAALMGRETQYF
TRBV12-3/TRBV12-4,TRBJ2-3,17,CASSAGLAGLGTDTQYF
TRBV5-1,TRBJ2-3,16,CASSLARASGTDTQYF
TRBV19,TRBJ1-2,15,CASTTKIKELYGYTF
TRBV12-3/TRBV12-4,TRBJ2-5,14,CASSLVGRQETQYF
TRBV5-1,TRBJ1-6,16,CASSPRDSGGNSPLHF
TRBV6-2/TRBV6-3,TRBJ2-7,16,CASSPLDRVGTYEQYF
TRBV9,TRBJ2-1,14,CASSVGRGHNEQFF
TRBV6-5,TRBJ1-1,12,CASSLGNLEAFF
TRBV27,TRBJ2-7,15,CASSRGQDYPYEQYF
TRBV12-3/TRBV12-4,TRBJ1-2,14,CASSRGGATRGYTF
TRBV10-3,TRBJ1-1,14,CAISERGGDTEAFF
TRBV12-3/TRBV12-4,TRBJ2-5,16,CASSLPPGQYKETQYF
TRBV4-3,TRBJ2-5,15,CASSQAGTAKETQYF
TRBV6-5,TRBJ2-3,16,CASSYQGGVGTDTQYF
TRBV4-3,TRBJ2-2,13,CASSSTGTGELFF
TRBV7-2,TRBJ2-7,15,CASSTQGTRLGEQYF
TRBV28,TRBJ2-4,16,CASEEGGLRGKNIQYF
TRBV20-1,TRBJ2-7,13,CSGVSGGTKEQYF
TRBV4-2,TRBJ2-1,16,CASSPPYSGSYNEQFF
TRBV5-1,TRBJ2-3,15,CASRTPQVETDTQYF
TRBV7-9,TRBJ1-1,15,CASSFLGTRLLEAFF
TRBV20-1,TRBJ2-3,15,CSASGDYPSTDTQYF
TRBV10-1,TRBJ2-3,17,CASSESAGGPGADMQYF
TRBV4-3,TRBJ2-7,14,CASSQEIASYEQYF
TRBV6-2/TRBV6-3,TRBJ1-4,21,CASSYSHSPSGAGLLREKLFF
TRBV10-3,TRBJ2-2,17,CAISDPWGRSFTGELFF
TRBV20-1,TRBJ1-5,14,CSARAASSNQPQHF
TRBV6-5,TRBJ2-5,16,CASSYRRTGPKETQYF
TRBV6-2/TRBV6-3,TRBJ1-5,16,CASSSSGTSSNQPQHF
TRBV7-2,TRBJ2-1,16,CASSLRAGGPYNEQFF
TRBV6-1,TRBJ1-3,17,CASSRYGRQGAGNTIYF
TRBV4-1,TRBJ2-7,14,CASSQDNRAYEQYF
TRBV28,TRBJ1-2,15,CASSLRQGKGYGYTF
TRBV20-1,TRBJ2-2,15,CSAREPSGGTGELFF
TRBV19,TRBJ2-2,15,CASNYGRGSTGELFF
TRBV5-1,TRBJ2-1,15,CASSLLGKPVNEQFF
TRBV3-1,TRBJ2-7,12,CASRQAGGEQYF
TRBV12-3/TRBV12-4,TRBJ2-7,19,CASSLFARGVLVEIYEQYF
TRBV7-2,TRBJ2-1,16,CASSPRGGGGYNEQFF